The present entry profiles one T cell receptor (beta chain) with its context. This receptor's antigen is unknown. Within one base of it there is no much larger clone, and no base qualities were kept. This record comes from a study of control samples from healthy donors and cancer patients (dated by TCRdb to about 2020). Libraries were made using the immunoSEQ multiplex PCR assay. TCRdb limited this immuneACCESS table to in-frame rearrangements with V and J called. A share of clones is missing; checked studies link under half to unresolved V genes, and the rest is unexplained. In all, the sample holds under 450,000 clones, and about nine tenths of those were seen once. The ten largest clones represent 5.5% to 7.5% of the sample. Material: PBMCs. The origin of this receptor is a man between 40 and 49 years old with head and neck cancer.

The CDR3 corresponds to CATSDSTGSSSYEQYF. The nucleotides read TGTGCCACCAGTGATTCGACAGGGTCGAGCTCCTACGAGCAGTACTTC. The chain is made from TRBV24-1 and TRBJ2-7, with 7 bases aligning to TRBD1. Trimming removed 2 bases from V and 0 bases from J; the gene matches leave 6 bases unexplained. As encoded in the germline V gene, CDR1 is KGHDR while CDR2 is SFDVKD. From cysteine to phenylalanine, the CDR3 is 16 amino acids long. The DNA shown is the 48-base CDR3, in frame from base 1.